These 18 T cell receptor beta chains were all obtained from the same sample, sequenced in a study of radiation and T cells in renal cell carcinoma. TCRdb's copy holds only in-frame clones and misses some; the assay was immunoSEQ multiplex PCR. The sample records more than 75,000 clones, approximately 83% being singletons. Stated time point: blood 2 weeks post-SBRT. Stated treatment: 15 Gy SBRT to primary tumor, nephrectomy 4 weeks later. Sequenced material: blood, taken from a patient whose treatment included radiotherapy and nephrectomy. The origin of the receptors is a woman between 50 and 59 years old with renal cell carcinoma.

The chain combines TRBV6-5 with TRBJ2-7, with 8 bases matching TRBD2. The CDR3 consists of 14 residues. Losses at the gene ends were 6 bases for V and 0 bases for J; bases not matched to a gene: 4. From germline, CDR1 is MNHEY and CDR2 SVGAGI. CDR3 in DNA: TGTGCCAGCAGAGGACTAGCCAACTCCTACGAGCAGTACTTC. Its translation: CASRGLANSYEQYF.

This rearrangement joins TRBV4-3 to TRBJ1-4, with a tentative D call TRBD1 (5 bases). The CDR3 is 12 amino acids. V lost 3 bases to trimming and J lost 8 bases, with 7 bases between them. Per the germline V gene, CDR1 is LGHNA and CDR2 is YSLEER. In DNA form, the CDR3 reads TGCGCCAGCAGCCAGGGGGGGGAAAAACTGTTTTTT. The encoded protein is CASSQGGEKLFF.

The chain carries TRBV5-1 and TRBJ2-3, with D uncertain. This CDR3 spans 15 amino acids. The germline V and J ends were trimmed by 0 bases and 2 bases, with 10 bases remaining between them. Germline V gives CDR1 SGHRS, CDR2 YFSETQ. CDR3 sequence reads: CASSLAAGNTDTQYF. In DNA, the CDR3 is TGCGCCAGCAGCTTGGCAGCAGGTAACACAGATACGCAGTATTTT.

The CDR3 protein is CASKGGGHNEQFF. The CDR3 coding sequence is TGTGCCAGCAAAGGGGGTGGCCACAATGAGCAGTTCTTC. The V and J genes are TRBV7-2 and TRBJ2-1; D may be TRBD1 (6 bases). The CDR3 runs 13 residues. CDR1 is SGHTA, CDR2 FQGNSA, per germline. V was shortened by 7 bases and J by 5 bases, with 12 bases between the two germline ends.

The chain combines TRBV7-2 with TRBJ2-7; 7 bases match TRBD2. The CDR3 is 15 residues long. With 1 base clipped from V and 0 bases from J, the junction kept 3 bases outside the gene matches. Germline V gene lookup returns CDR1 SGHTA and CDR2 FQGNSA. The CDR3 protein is CASSLGAGNSYEQYF. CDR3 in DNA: TGTGCCAGCAGCTTAGGAGCGGGGAACTCCTACGAGCAGTACTTC.

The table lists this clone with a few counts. The CDR3, as DNA: TGCGCCAGCAGCCAAGGACAGTCGAAGGCTTTCTTT. Protein: CASSQGQSKAFF. The chain joins TRBV4-3 to TRBJ1-1; tentative D call: TRBD1 (5 bases). V was trimmed by 1 base and J by 11 bases, leaving 11 bases between them. The CDR3 totals 12 residues. Germline CDR1 and CDR2: LGHNA and YSLEER.

This CDR3 is CASSLVTAGGPGTYGYTF. In nucleotides, the CDR3 is TGTGCCAGCAGCTTAGTGACGGCAGGGGGCCCGGGTACCTATGGCTACACCTTC. This chain connects TRBV7-2 to TRBJ1-2, with 8 bases that match TRBD1. Germline values: CDR1 SGHTA, CDR2 FQGNSA. CDR3 length equals 18 residues. The V gene end was trimmed by 1 base and the J gene end by 4 bases; junction bases not matched to a gene: 14.

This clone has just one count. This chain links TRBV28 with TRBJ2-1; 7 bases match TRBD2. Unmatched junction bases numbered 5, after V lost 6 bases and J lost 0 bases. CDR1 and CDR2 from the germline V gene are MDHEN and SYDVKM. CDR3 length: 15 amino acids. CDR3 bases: TGTGCCAGCAGCCGCGGGGGTAGCTCCTACAATGAGCAGTTCTTC. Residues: CASSRGGSSYNEQFF.

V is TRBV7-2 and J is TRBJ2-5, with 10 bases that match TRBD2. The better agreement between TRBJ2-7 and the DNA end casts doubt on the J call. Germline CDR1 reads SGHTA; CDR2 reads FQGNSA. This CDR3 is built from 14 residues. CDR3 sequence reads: CASSPSGGAYEQYF. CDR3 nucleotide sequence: TGTGCCAGCAGCCCGAGCGGGGGGGCGTACGAGCAGTACTTC.

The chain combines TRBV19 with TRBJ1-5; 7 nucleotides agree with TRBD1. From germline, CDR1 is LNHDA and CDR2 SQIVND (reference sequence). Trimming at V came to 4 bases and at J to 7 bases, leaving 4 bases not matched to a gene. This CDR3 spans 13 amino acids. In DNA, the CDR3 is TGTGCCAGTAGTACAACAGGGGAGCAGCCCCAGCATTTT. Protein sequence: CASSTTGEQPQHF.

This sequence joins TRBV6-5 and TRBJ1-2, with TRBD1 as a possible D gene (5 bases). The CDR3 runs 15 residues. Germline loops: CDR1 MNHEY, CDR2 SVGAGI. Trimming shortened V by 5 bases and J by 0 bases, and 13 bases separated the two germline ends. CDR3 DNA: TGTGCCAGCAGTGGCTGGGACGGGCCTAACTATGGCTACACCTTC. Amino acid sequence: CASSGWDGPNYGYTF.

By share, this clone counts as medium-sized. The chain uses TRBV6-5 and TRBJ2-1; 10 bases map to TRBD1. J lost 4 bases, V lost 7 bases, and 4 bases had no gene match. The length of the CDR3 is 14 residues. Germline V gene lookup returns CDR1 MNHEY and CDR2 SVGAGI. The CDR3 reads CASKTGGYYNEQFF. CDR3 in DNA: TGTGCCAGCAAGACAGGGGGCTATTACAATGAGCAGTTCTTC.

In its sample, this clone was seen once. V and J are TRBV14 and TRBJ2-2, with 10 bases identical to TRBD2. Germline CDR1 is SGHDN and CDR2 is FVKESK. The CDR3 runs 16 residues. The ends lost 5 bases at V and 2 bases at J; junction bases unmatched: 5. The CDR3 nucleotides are TGTGCCAGCAGCAAAAGGACTAGCGGTAACACCGGGGAGCTGTTTTTT. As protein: CASSKRTSGNTGELFF.

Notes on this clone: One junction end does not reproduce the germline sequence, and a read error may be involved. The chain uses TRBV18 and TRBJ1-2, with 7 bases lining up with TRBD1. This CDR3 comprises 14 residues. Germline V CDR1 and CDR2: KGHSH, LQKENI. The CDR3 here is CASSPPRDSYRYTF. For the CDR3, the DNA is TGTGCCAGCTCACCACCGCGGGACAGCTATCGCTACACCTTC.

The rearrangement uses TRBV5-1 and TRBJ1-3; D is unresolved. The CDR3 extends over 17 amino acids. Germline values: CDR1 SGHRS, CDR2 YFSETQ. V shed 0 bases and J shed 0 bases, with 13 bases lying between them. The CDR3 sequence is CASSLEFVGDSGNTIYF. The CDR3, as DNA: TGCGCCAGCAGCTTGGAGTTCGTTGGGGACTCTGGAAACACCATATATTTT.

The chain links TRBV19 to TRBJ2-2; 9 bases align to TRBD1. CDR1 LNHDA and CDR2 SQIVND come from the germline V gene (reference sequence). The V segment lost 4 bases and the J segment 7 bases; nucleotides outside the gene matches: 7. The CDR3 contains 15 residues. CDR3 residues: CASSKGTGLVGELFF. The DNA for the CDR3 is TGTGCCAGTAGTAAAGGGACAGGGTTAGTCGGGGAGCTGTTTTTT.

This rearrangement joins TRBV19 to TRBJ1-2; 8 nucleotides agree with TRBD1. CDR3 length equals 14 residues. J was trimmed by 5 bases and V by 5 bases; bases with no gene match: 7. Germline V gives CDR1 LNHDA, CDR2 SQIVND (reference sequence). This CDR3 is CASSPWTGPYGYTF. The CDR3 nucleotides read TGTGCCAGTAGTCCGTGGACAGGGCCTTATGGCTACACCTTC.

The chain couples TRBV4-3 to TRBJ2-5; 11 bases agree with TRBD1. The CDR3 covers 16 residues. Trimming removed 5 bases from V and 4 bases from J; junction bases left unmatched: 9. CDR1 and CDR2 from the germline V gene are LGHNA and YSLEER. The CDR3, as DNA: TGCGCCAGCAGCTCAAATGGGGGGACAGGGGGAGAGACCCAGTACTTC. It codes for CASSSNGGTGGETQYF.